This is a list of T cell receptor beta chains from one sample in a study of blood T cell repertoires in COVID-19. Clones were sequenced by immunoSEQ multiplex PCR, and TCRdb holds only the in-frame ones, with some missing. The sample contains a few hundred thousand clones, more than 75% of which appear only once. The sequencing input was peripheral blood. Every receptor here comes from a woman aged 80 or over with COVID-19, enrolled during active disease. The CDR3 runs from the conserved cysteine through the conserved F or W. D genes are given only for firm matches. Some rows have no size entry. The others give once, few or many, or a class for an expanded clone.

CDR3 DNA: TGTGCCAGCAGCTTTGACAGTTTGAACACTGAAGCTTTCTTT
CDR3 protein: CASSFDSLNTEAFF
D gene: -
J gene: TRBJ1-1
clone size: few
V gene: TRBV7-9

CDR3 DNA: TGTGCCAGCGGCCGAGGGGGAGAAGATACGCAGTATTTT
CDR3 protein: CASGRGGEDTQYF
D gene: -
J gene: TRBJ2-3
clone size: -
V gene: TRBV5-4

CDR3 DNA: TGCGCCAGCAGTGGGCCATTAGGGGTCGGCTACACCTTC
CDR3 protein: CASSGPLGVGYTF
D gene: -
J gene: TRBJ1-2
clone size: -
V gene: TRBV10-1

CDR3 DNA: TGCGCCAGCAGCCTCGGCGGGACAGAGGCCGATACGCAGTATTTT
CDR3 protein: CASSLGGTEADTQYF
D gene: -
J gene: TRBJ2-3
clone size: -
V gene: TRBV5-1

CDR3 DNA: TGTGCCAGCAGTTATGGAAGCGGGAGAGGGGAGACCCAGTACTTC
CDR3 protein: CASSYGSGRGETQYF
D gene: TRBD2
J gene: TRBJ2-5
clone size: -
V gene: TRBV6-5

CDR3 DNA: TGTGCCAGCAGTTTTCCGGGACAGAGGAATCAGCCCCAGCATTTT
CDR3 protein: CASSFPGQRNQPQHF
D gene: TRBD1
J gene: TRBJ1-5
clone size: -
V gene: TRBV28

CDR3 DNA: TGCAGTGCTGGCCCAAGTGAGACCCAGTACTTC
CDR3 protein: CSAGPSETQYF
D gene: -
J gene: TRBJ2-5
clone size: many
V gene: TRBV20-1

CDR3 DNA: TGTGCTAGTGCAACAGATGGCAATCAGCCCCAGCATTTT
CDR3 protein: CASATDGNQPQHF
D gene: -
J gene: TRBJ1-5
clone size: -
V gene: TRBV12-5

CDR3 DNA: TGTGCCAGCAGCTTAGCAAGGGGTAAAGACTATGGCTACACCTTC
CDR3 protein: CASSLARGKDYGYTF
D gene: -
J gene: TRBJ1-2
clone size: -
V gene: TRBV7-8

CDR3 DNA: TGTGCCAGCAGCAGGGGTAACTATGGCTACACCTTC
CDR3 protein: CASSRGNYGYTF
D gene: -
J gene: TRBJ1-2
clone size: -
V gene: TRBV28

CDR3 DNA: TGTGCCAGCAGCTTGCCGGGAGGGGTCTTCACCGGGGAGCTGTTTTTT
CDR3 protein: CASSLPGGVFTGELFF
D gene: TRBD2
J gene: TRBJ2-2
clone size: -
V gene: TRBV5-4

CDR3 DNA: TGCGCCAGCAGCTTAATCCCCGGGACAGAAAAGGTCGAGCAGTACTTC
CDR3 protein: CASSLIPGTEKVEQYF
D gene: TRBD1
J gene: TRBJ2-7
clone size: -
V gene: TRBV5-1

CDR3 DNA: TGTGCCAGCAGCTTGGGAGGGTCCAAAAACATTCAGTACTTC
CDR3 protein: CASSLGGSKNIQYF
D gene: -
J gene: TRBJ2-4
clone size: -
V gene: TRBV5-4

CDR3 DNA: TGTGCCAGCAGCTTAAGTCAGGTCGCGTCTTACGAGCAGTACTTC
CDR3 protein: CASSLSQVASYEQYF
D gene: -
J gene: TRBJ2-7
clone size: -
V gene: TRBV7-8

CDR3 DNA: TGTGCCAGCAGTGAGGGGGGAAGCAATCAGCCCCAGCATTTT
CDR3 protein: CASSEGGSNQPQHF
D gene: -
J gene: TRBJ1-5
clone size: -
V gene: TRBV25-1

CDR3 DNA: TGCGCCAGCAGCCAAGAGAGACTAGCGGGAGCAGATACGCAGTATTTT
CDR3 protein: CASSQERLAGADTQYF
D gene: TRBD2
J gene: TRBJ2-3
clone size: -
V gene: TRBV4-3

CDR3 DNA: TGTGCCAGCAGCGCGACAGGAGGAGTCTACAATGAGCAGTTCTTC
CDR3 protein: CASSATGGVYNEQFF
D gene: -
J gene: TRBJ2-1
clone size: -
V gene: TRBV9

CDR3 DNA: TGTGCCTGGACCACTGCCGAGACCCAGTACTTC
CDR3 protein: CAWTTAETQYF
D gene: -
J gene: TRBJ2-5
clone size: -
V gene: TRBV30

CDR3 DNA: TGTGCCAGTAGTACAAAGGACAGTTATAATTCACCCCTCCACTTT
CDR3 protein: CASSTKDSYNSPLHF
D gene: -
J gene: TRBJ1-6
clone size: many
V gene: TRBV19

CDR3 DNA: TGTGCCAGCAGTTCCGGGACAGGGAAGGAAGGCTACACCTTC
CDR3 protein: CASSSGTGKEGYTF
D gene: TRBD1
J gene: TRBJ1-2
clone size: -
V gene: TRBV27

CDR3 DNA: TGTGCCTACCGCGAGGGTCCTACAAGGACCTTACTCTTC
CDR3 protein: CAYREGPTRTLLF
D gene: -
J gene: TRBJ2-1
clone size: -
V gene: TRBV30

CDR3 DNA: TGTGCCAGCAGCTTCCTGGGACTAGTCACCGGGGAGCTGTTTTTT
CDR3 protein: CASSFLGLVTGELFF
D gene: TRBD2
J gene: TRBJ2-2
clone size: -
V gene: TRBV7-2

CDR3 DNA: TGTGCCAGCAGGCCGACAGGGAACTATGGCTACACCTTC
CDR3 protein: CASRPTGNYGYTF
D gene: TRBD1
J gene: TRBJ1-2
clone size: few
V gene: TRBV28

CDR3 DNA: TGTGCCAGCAGTGAACCCCCCCCGGGATTCGAAGCTTTCTTT
CDR3 protein: CASSEPPPGFEAFF
D gene: -
J gene: TRBJ1-1
clone size: -
V gene: TRBV6-1

CDR3 DNA: TGTGCCAGCAGCTTAGCGGGTTACAATGAGCAGTTCTTC
CDR3 protein: CASSLAGYNEQFF
D gene: TRBD2
J gene: TRBJ2-1
clone size: -
V gene: TRBV2

CDR3 DNA: TGTGCCAGCAGCTTATCCTCGGGACTGAATCAGCCCCAGCATTTT
CDR3 protein: CASSLSSGLNQPQHF
D gene: -
J gene: TRBJ1-5
clone size: -
V gene: TRBV7-2

CDR3 DNA: TGTGCCAGCTCACCAGAGACAGCGGGAGGCTACACCTTC
CDR3 protein: CASSPETAGGYTF
D gene: -
J gene: TRBJ1-2
clone size: -
V gene: TRBV18

CDR3 DNA: TGTGCCAGCAGCCAAGCTAGCGGGTACGAGCAGTACTTC
CDR3 protein: CASSQASGYEQYF
D gene: TRBD2
J gene: TRBJ2-7
clone size: -
V gene: TRBV14

CDR3 DNA: TGTGCCAGTAGTAAGGCGGATTCCTACGAGCAGTACTTC
CDR3 protein: CASSKADSYEQYF
D gene: -
J gene: TRBJ2-7
clone size: -
V gene: TRBV19

CDR3 DNA: TGTGCCTGGAGTGTCCAAACAGGGGCCTTTAGGGGCTACACCTTC
CDR3 protein: CAWSVQTGAFRGYTF
D gene: TRBD1
J gene: TRBJ1-2
clone size: -
V gene: TRBV30

CDR3 DNA: TGTGCCAGCTCACTGGGACAATTGAACACTGAAGCTTTCTTT
CDR3 protein: CASSLGQLNTEAFF
D gene: -
J gene: TRBJ1-1
clone size: -
V gene: TRBV18

CDR3 DNA: TGTGCCAGCTCACCCGGGGACAGGTTAAATCAGCCCCAGCATTTT
CDR3 protein: CASSPGDRLNQPQHF
D gene: TRBD1
J gene: TRBJ1-5
clone size: -
V gene: TRBV18

CDR3 DNA: TGTGCCAGCAGTGAAGAGGGGGTAAGCCGCGAGCAGTACTTC
CDR3 protein: CASSEEGVSREQYF
D gene: -
J gene: TRBJ2-7
clone size: -
V gene: TRBV2

CDR3 DNA: TGTGCCAGTAGAGAATACACCAGGGGGTCGGGTGAAGCTTTCTTT
CDR3 protein: CASREYTRGSGEAFF
D gene: TRBD1
J gene: TRBJ1-1
clone size: -
V gene: TRBV19

CDR3 DNA: TGTGCCAGCAGCTTAGACAGGGGAGTCTCTGGAAACACCATATATTTT
CDR3 protein: CASSLDRGVSGNTIYF
D gene: TRBD1
J gene: TRBJ1-3
clone size: -
V gene: TRBV7-9

CDR3 DNA: TGCGCCAGCAGCTTGACCGGGACAGGGGGCACAGATACGCAGTATTTT
CDR3 protein: CASSLTGTGGTDTQYF
D gene: TRBD1
J gene: TRBJ2-3
clone size: -
V gene: TRBV5-1

CDR3 DNA: TGTGCCTGGACTACTCACAGGGGATCACCCCTCCACTTT
CDR3 protein: CAWTTHRGSPLHF
D gene: TRBD1
J gene: TRBJ1-6
clone size: -
V gene: TRBV30

CDR3 DNA: TGTGCCAGCAGCCACAGCACTGAAGCTTTCTTT
CDR3 protein: CASSHSTEAFF
D gene: -
J gene: TRBJ1-1
clone size: -
V gene: TRBV3-1/TRBV3-2

CDR3 DNA: TGTGCCAGCAGTTTAGTCAGGGGGAGTACTGAAGCTTTCTTT
CDR3 protein: CASSLVRGSTEAFF
D gene: TRBD1
J gene: TRBJ1-1
clone size: -
V gene: TRBV28

CDR3 DNA: TGTGCCAGCTCAGACAGGGCGGGTCAGCCCCAGCATTTT
CDR3 protein: CASSDRAGQPQHF
D gene: TRBD1
J gene: TRBJ1-5
clone size: -
V gene: TRBV18